These 12 T cell receptor beta chains came from one sample sequenced in a study of PD-1 blockade in classical Hodgkin lymphoma. The time point here: cycle 4 day 1 (C4D1), after 6 weeks of nivolumab. Each patient relapsed following autologous stem cell transplantation, and prior brentuximab vedotin exposure differed. This table comes from immunoSEQ multiplex PCR, and its TCRdb copy is limited to in-frame clones, with some not included. The table includes approximately 29,000 clones, about four fifths detected once. This specimen consisted of peripheral blood mononuclear cells (PBMCs), obtained before the fourth cycle of nivolumab. The origin of the receptors is a human donor with classical Hodgkin lymphoma.

The V gene is TRBV15, the J gene TRBJ1-4; 10 bases match TRBD1. Germline CDR1 and CDR2: LNHNV and YYDKDF (reference sequence). The CDR3 spans 13 residues. Trimming cost V 5 bases and J 8 bases; bases outside gene matches: 2. This chain's CDR3 is CATSGTGAEKLFF. Written as DNA, the CDR3 is TGTGCCACCAGCGGGACAGGGGCAGAAAAACTGTTTTTT.

This chain uses TRBV4-2 with TRBJ1-6; the match to TRBD1 covers 9 bases. Germline V gene sequence: CDR1 LGHNA, CDR2 YNFKEQ. This CDR3 comprises 17 residues. V trimming: 0 bases; J trimming: 7 bases; junction bases outside the gene matches: 7. Here the CDR3 reads CASSQDNIGTGNSPLHF. The CDR3, as DNA: TGTGCCAGCAGCCAAGATAATATCGGGACAGGGAATTCACCCCTCCACTTT.

This sequence joins TRBV19 and TRBJ2-5; D might be TRBD2 (7 bases). Germline V gene data show CDR1 as LNHDA and CDR2 as SQIVND (reference sequence). The CDR3 has 15 amino acids. V dropped 4 bases and J dropped 3 bases, with 15 bases sitting between them. CDR3 coding DNA: TGTGCCAGTAGTACCTACAGGGAGGGGGAAGAGACCCAGTACTTC. Its translation is CASSTYREGEETQYF.

This chain connects TRBV11-2 to TRBJ2-1, with 7 bases aligning to TRBD1. The ends lost 5 bases at V and 6 bases at J; junction bases unmatched: 4. Germline assignment: CDR1 SGHAT and CDR2 FQNNGV. The CDR3 consists of 13 residues. CDR3 bases: TGTGCCAGCAGCCCCGGGACAGTCAATGAGCAGTTCTTC. Translating gives CASSPGTVNEQFF.

V and J are TRBV5-4 and TRBJ1-2, with D hard to call. V dropped 1 base and J dropped 8 bases, with 9 bases sitting between them. This CDR3 comprises 12 residues. The germline V gene encodes CDR1 SGHNT and CDR2 YYREEE (reference sequence). The CDR3: CASSLRLTGYTF. For the CDR3, the DNA is TGTGCCAGCAGCTTGAGGTTGACGGGCTACACCTTC.

The rearrangement uses TRBV28 and TRBJ1-1, with TRBD1 matching over 9 bases. Looked up from germline, CDR1 is MDHEN and CDR2 is SYDVKM. Trimming cost V 6 bases and J 10 bases; bases outside gene matches: 21. CDR3 length equals 17 residues. CDR3 region: CASSRWVPGQGSSRAFF. CDR3 nucleotides: TGTGCCAGCAGCCGATGGGTTCCGGGACAGGGTTCTTCTCGAGCTTTCTTT.

J is TRBJ2-1 and V is TRBV20-1; D gene unclear. CDR1 and CDR2 from the germline V gene are DFQATT and SNEGSKA (reference sequence). CDR3 length equals 11 residues. Deletions cut 1 base from V and 11 bases from J, with 9 bases between. The CDR3 bases are TGCAGTGCTAGAGCCCCCGACAAGCAGTTCTTC. Its translation: CSARAPDKQFF.

The V gene is TRBV25-1, the J gene TRBJ1-4, with a possible D match to TRBD1 (5 bases). The CDR3 loop spans 15 amino acids. Between the trimmed V and J ends, which lost 4 bases and 4 bases, there was a span of 13 bases. Germline CDR1 MGHDK, CDR2 SYGVNS. The CDR3 nucleotides read TGTGCCAGCAGTGGGTCTACGGGGGGTAATGAAAAACTGTTTTTT. Encoded protein: CASSGSTGGNEKLFF. The whole variable domain, filled in from reference TRBV25-1 and TRBJ1-4, reads EADIYQTPRYLVIGTGKKITLECSQTMGHDKMYWYQQDPGMELHLIHYSYGVNSTEKGDLSSESTVSRIRTEHFPLTLESARPSHTSQYLCASSGSTGGNEKLFFGSGTQLSVL.

The chain is built from TRBV30 and TRBJ1-1, with D perhaps TRBD1 (5 bases). This CDR3 region has 11 residues. Between the trimmed V and J ends, which lost 5 bases and 4 bases, there was a span of 8 bases. Germline CDR1 GTSNPN, CDR2 SVGIG (reference sequence). This CDR3 reads CAWGHRTEAFF. The CDR3 nucleotides read TGTGCCTGGGGACACCGCACTGAAGCTTTCTTT.

The V and J genes are TRBV2 and TRBJ2-5, with D hard to call. The CDR3 loop spans 14 amino acids. V was shortened by 6 bases and J by 3 bases, with 14 bases between the two germline ends. CDR1 and CDR2 (germline): SNHLY, FYNNEI. In nucleotides, the CDR3 is TGTGCCAGCAGGAGGAAGCAGGTGGAAGAGACCCAGTACTTC. It is translated as CASRRKQVEETQYF. Using reference TRBV2 and TRBJ2-5 for the parts outside the CDR3, the full variable domain is EPEVTQTPSHQVTQMGQEVILRCVPISNHLYFYWYRQILGQKVEFLVSFYNNEISEKSEIFDDQFSVERPDGSNFTLKIRSTKLEDSAMYFCASRRKQVEETQYFGPGTRLLVL.

This clone was found once. The rearrangement joins TRBV7-3 to TRBJ2-7; a weak D match, TRBD2 (5 bases). The CDR3 contains 15 residues. The ends were cut back, 6 bases at V and 5 bases at J, with 20 bases in the middle. Germline V gives CDR1 SGHTA, CDR2 FQGTGA. CDR3 sequence: CASSFSVSGIHEQYF. CDR3 coding DNA: TGTGCCAGCAGTTTTTCGGTCTCGGGGATACACGAGCAGTACTTC.

This chain connects TRBV27 to TRBJ1-1; D call uncertain. Germline assignment: CDR1 MNHEY and CDR2 SMNVEV (reference sequence). CDR3 length: 13 amino acids. Trimming pared 3 bases from V and 6 bases from J, leaving 11 bases between. The CDR3 sequence: CASSFNLRAEAFF. DNA for the CDR3: TGTGCCAGCAGTTTTAATCTACGCGCTGAAGCTTTCTTT.